The subject of this entry is one T cell receptor (beta chain). The antigen remains undetermined. The sample belongs to a study of T cell repertoires in cytomegalovirus infection. Broader study findings: Dominating the ex vivo response were HLA-C-restricted CMV-specific TCR beta clonotypes.

TCRdb reanalysed the reads using MiXCR and keeps one entry per CDR3 protein. The table records around 99,000 distinct CDR3 sequences, around 29% of them present only once. V was clipped by 6 bases and J by 4 bases; unmatched bases: 8. CDR3 length equals 16 residues. This material consisted of CD8+ T cells from cultured PBMCs, taken from culture after CMV antigen stimulation. This TCR was sampled from a human donor in good health (CMV status not recorded). Some clones in this sample may be carry-over from other donors' samples. This chain uses TRBV12-3 or TRBV12-4 with TRBJ2-5; 13 nucleotides line up with TRBD2. CDR3 DNA sequence: TGTGCCAGCAGCCTTAGGACTAGCGGGAGCGGAGAGACCCAGTACTTC. Its translation is CASSLRTSGSGETQYF.